This TCR beta chain was identified in a study of beta chain features in type 1 diabetes. Overall study findings and caveats: In the patient group, naive, central memory and Treg TCRB repertoires seemed more alike than in the healthy donor group. Junctions at VDJ sites from type 1 diabetes patients had fewer insertions and more deletions. Amplification by PCR could prefer shorter templates, with the same effect in patients and controls.

Only a few counts were recorded for this clone. Its antigen is undetermined. At the DNA level, this CDR3 is encoded by other sequences in the same sample as well. The CDR3 contains 14 residues. V shed 1 base and J 4 bases; nucleotides not matched to a gene: 0. Germline values: CDR1 KGHSH, CDR2 LQKENI. The study reverse transcribed the entire isolated RNA, so it sequenced expressed TCRB transcripts. Data came from immunoSEQ multiplex PCR; TCRdb stores just in-frame clones and leaves some out. The repertoire holds under 400,000 clones, with around an eighth as singletons. The TCR was taken from a man aged 18 to 30 in good health. The rearrangement joins TRBV18 to TRBJ2-2; 7 bases agree with TRBD1. Sequencing used naive CD4+ T cells from blood. The CDR3 bases are TGTGCCAGCTCACCACGACAGGGCACCGGGGAGCTGTTTTTT. Translating gives CASSPRQGTGELFF.